This T cell receptor beta chain is from a study of control samples from healthy donors and cancer patients. Clones were sequenced by immunoSEQ multiplex PCR, and TCRdb holds only the in-frame ones, with some missing. This table holds under 450,000 clones, around nine tenths found once. Germline CDR1 is MDHEN and CDR2 is SYDVKM. Losses at the gene ends were 6 bases for V and 11 bases for J; bases not matched to a gene: 10. The CDR3 has 14 amino acids. The chain joins TRBV28 to TRBJ1-6, with 7 bases that match TRBD1. This TCR was recovered from a man aged 35-49 years with head and neck cancer. Input material: PBMCs. The CDR3 nucleotides are TGTGCCAGCAGGTTGGGACAGCAACGGACACCCCTCCACTTT. Translated, it gives CASRLGQQRTPLHF.